The clone carrying this T cell receptor (beta chain) has a single count. The antigen remains undetermined. These data belong to a study of T cells in localized non-small cell lung cancer. Study-wide points: Uninvolved adjacent lung had more T cell clonality than any other tissue, topping tumor. Because sequencing included only one region (of the tumor), heterogeneity remains possible. An association was observed between higher blood T cell density and longer overall survival. In adjacent lung appeared a median about 57 of the top 100 tumor clones.

The germline V gene encodes CDR1 SGHNT and CDR2 YYREEE (reference sequence). This CDR3 comprises 16 residues. J lost 1 base, V lost 4 bases, and 5 bases had no gene match. Some clones are missing from TCRdb's copy, which holds only in-frame ones; the method was immunoSEQ multiplex PCR. The sample lists 90,000 to 100,000 clones; approximately 91% were seen once. The chain is built from TRBV5-4 and TRBJ2-3, with 11 bases matching TRBD2. This clonotype originated in a woman aged 40 to 75 with stage II squamous cell lung carcinoma. This material consisted of PBMCs, taken before any cancer treatment. Written as DNA, the CDR3 is TGTGCCAGCAGCGTACTAGCGGGAGTAGGCACAGATACGCAGTATTTT. Protein product: CASSVLAGVGTDTQYF.